This T cell receptor (beta chain) was retrieved from a study of T cell repertoires in cytomegalovirus infection. Study overall: Public TCR beta signature analysis indicated the presence of both CMV infection and matching HLA type. Study-wide results and limits: Identification of carriers of CMV plus the relevant HLA was performed using cumulative public TCR beta family frequency. Predominance within the ex vivo response was attributable to HLA-C-restricted CMV-specific TCR beta clonotypes.

V gave up 6 bases and J gave up 4 bases; unmatched junction bases: 17. Germline values: CDR1 MNHEY, CDR2 SVGAGI. CDR3 length equals 20 residues. The sample holds a few counts of this clonotype. What it binds is not known. TCRdb ran MiXCR on the reads and lists one entry per CDR3 protein. Of about 830,000 distinct CDR3 sequences listed, approximately 32% were seen once; the top ten hold 12%. The input for sequencing was cultured CD8+ T cells from PBMCs, taken from culture after CMV antigen stimulation. The TCR originated in a human donor in good health (CMV status not recorded). Some clones in this sample may be carry-over from other donors' samples. The chain employs TRBV6-5 and TRBJ2-1, with 14 positions matching TRBD2. The CDR3 DNA sequence: TGTGCCAGCAGAGCAACTCGAATCGGGACTAGCGGGGGTCTATACAATGAGCAGTTCTTC. It yields the protein CASRATRIGTSGGLYNEQFF.